The 23 T cell receptor beta chains given below trace back to one sample, sequenced in a study of early T cells in non-severe SARS-CoV-2 infection. Each CDR3 protein gets one entry after TCRdb re-called the 5' RACE reads with MiXCR. Altogether roughly 100,000 distinct CDR3 sequences are present, 10% to 15% being singletons, with the ten largest covering 6% to 7.5%. Sequenced sample: whole blood. Source of these receptors: an adult who was a healthcare worker with PCR-confirmed SARS-CoV-2 infection or an uninfected control (not recorded which).

This clonotype was counted ten times or more. CDR3 sequence: CASKDRTDTQYF. In DNA form, the CDR3 reads TGTGCCAGTAAGGATAGAACAGATACGCAGTATTTT. The chain combines TRBV19 with TRBJ2-3; D ambiguous. Trimming pared 7 bases from V and 3 bases from J, leaving 8 bases between. This CDR3 has 12 residues. The germline V gene has CDR1 LNHDA and CDR2 SQIVND (reference sequence).

This clonotype appeared a few times. V is TRBV5-6 and J is TRBJ1-1; 10 positions match TRBD1. J gave up 0 bases and V 7 bases, and 6 bases lay outside the gene matches. Germline CDR1 reads SGHDT; CDR2 reads YYEEEE. The CDR3 loop spans 15 amino acids. CDR3 sequence: CASRDRGRLNTEAFF. The CDR3 nucleotides read TGTGCCAGCCGCGACAGGGGGCGATTGAACACTGAAGCTTTCTTT.

This clonotype was observed a handful of times. V is TRBV6-2 or TRBV6-3 and J is TRBJ2-2; D is possibly TRBD1 (6 bases). The V end lost 3 bases, the J end lost 3 bases, and 11 bases lay between the germline ends. This CDR3 comprises 15 residues. From germline, CDR1 is MNHEY and CDR2 SVGEGT. CDR3 residues: CASSYRTEYTGELFF. CDR3 DNA: TGTGCCAGCAGTTATAGGACAGAATACACCGGGGAGCTGTTTTTT.

This clonotype appeared many times. The chain uses TRBV20-1 and TRBJ2-4; 7 bases map to TRBD2. V shed 3 bases, J shed 2 bases, and the junction held 10 bases outside the gene matches. The CDR3 runs to 16 residues. The germline V gene encodes CDR1 DFQATT and CDR2 SNEGSKA (reference sequence). The CDR3 DNA follows: TGCAGTGCTAGTGCATATCTCGGGACTACCAAAAACATTCAGTACTTC. Translation: CSASAYLGTTKNIQYF.

The rearrangement links TRBV7-2 to TRBJ2-3; D is possibly TRBD1 or TRBD2 (6 bases each). The length of the CDR3 is 12 residues. Germline lookup yields CDR1 SGHTA and CDR2 FQGNSA. Trimming removed 5 bases from V and 7 bases from J, with 10 bases in between. The CDR3 loop is CASSIGGYTQYF. In DNA form, the CDR3 reads TGTGCCAGCAGCATAGGGGGGTATACGCAGTATTTT.

The rearrangement uses TRBV11-2 and TRBJ2-3; no firm D call. Germline loops: CDR1 SGHAT, CDR2 FQNNGV. Trimming left V 5 bases short and J 0 bases short, with 12 bases between. This CDR3 contains 15 residues. CDR3 region: CASSPNAISTDTQYF. The CDR3 nucleotides read TGTGCCAGCAGCCCCAATGCGATAAGCACAGATACGCAGTATTTT.

The CDR3 is CATAWPGVRNEQYF. CDR3 nucleotides: TGTGCCACCGCTTGGCCAGGGGTTCGGAACGAGCAGTACTTC. This chain links TRBV15 with TRBJ2-7; TRBD1 is a possible D gene (6 bases). From germline, CDR1 is LNHNV and CDR2 YYDKDF (reference sequence). The V end lost 8 bases, the J end lost 5 bases, and 19 bases lay between the germline ends. This CDR3 contains 14 residues.

This clonotype came up a few times. The V call is TRBV7-6, the J call TRBJ1-2, with D unresolved. CDR3 length: 13 residues. V dropped 4 bases and J dropped 4 bases, with 10 bases sitting between them. Per the germline V gene, CDR1 is SGHVS and CDR2 is FNYEAQ. The CDR3 region has the DNA TGTGCCAGCAGCTCACCAACTTCCTATGGCTACACCTTC. Translated, it gives CASSSPTSYGYTF.

This clonotype was counted a few times. V usage is TRBV11-2 and J usage is TRBJ2-7; D is unresolved. The V and J ends lost 0 bases and 2 bases respectively, with 8 bases between them. Germline V lookup: CDR1 SGHAT, CDR2 FQNNGV. The CDR3 runs 14 residues. The CDR3 DNA reads TGTGCCAGCAGCTTAGATAGCCCCCCCTACGAGCAGTACTTC. Amino acid sequence: CASSLDSPPYEQYF.

This clonotype has ten or more counts. This chain links TRBV6-5 with TRBJ1-6, with D possibly being TRBD1 (6 bases). The CDR3 consists of 15 residues. The germline gives CDR1 MNHEY, CDR2 SVGAGI. The ends were cut back, 7 bases at V and 8 bases at J, with 18 bases in the middle. In nucleotides, the CDR3 is TGTGCCAGCAAAAAACCGGGACAACCAGATTCACCCCTCCACTTT. Translated, it gives CASKKPGQPDSPLHF.

This clonotype has only a few counts. V and J are TRBV27 and TRBJ1-1; no reliable D call. Germline V CDR1 and CDR2: MNHEY, SMNVEV (reference sequence). The germline V and J ends were trimmed by 8 bases and 4 bases, with 8 bases remaining between them. The CDR3 contains 11 residues. The CDR3 region is CASPRSTEAFF. For the CDR3, the DNA is TGTGCCAGCCCCAGGAGCACTGAAGCTTTCTTT.

This clonotype appeared many times. The chain combines TRBV7-6 with TRBJ2-4; D unresolved. This CDR3 region has 13 residues. Trimming left V 1 base short and J 4 bases short, with 5 bases between. Germline V gene sequence: CDR1 SGHVS, CDR2 FNYEAQ. The chain's CDR3 is CASSLDWKNIQYF. DNA of the CDR3: TGTGCCAGCAGCTTAGACTGGAAAAACATTCAGTACTTC.

The gene calls are TRBV28 and TRBJ2-7; no reliable D call. From germline, CDR1 is MDHEN and CDR2 SYDVKM. This CDR3 has 10 amino acids. V lost 5 bases, J lost 5 bases, and 4 bases lay in between. The CDR3 is CASSNDEQYF. CDR3 coding DNA: TGTGCCAGCAGTAACGACGAGCAGTACTTC.

The chain recombines TRBV7-9 with TRBJ1-4; 10 nucleotides align to TRBD1. The germline gives CDR1 SEHNR, CDR2 FQNEAQ (reference sequence). The CDR3 is 14 residues long. V lost 8 bases, J lost 5 bases, and 5 bases stayed unmatched. CDR3 nucleotides: TGTGCCAGCTGCCGGGACAGGGGAAATGAAAAACTGTTTTTT. Its translation is CASCRDRGNEKLFF.

In its sample, this clonotype ranks as medium-sized. The chain is built from TRBV20-1 and TRBJ1-6; D remains ambiguous. Per the germline V gene, CDR1 is DFQATT and CDR2 is SNEGSKA (reference sequence). V was pared by 6 bases and J by 6 bases, with 18 bases between. The CDR3 consists of 15 residues. In DNA, the CDR3 is TGCAGTGCCCCCACGTTGGACGGTCGTAATTCACCCCTCCACTTT. This gives the protein CSAPTLDGRNSPLHF.

This clonotype was recorded at least ten times. This chain uses TRBV20-1 with TRBJ1-5; TRBD1 aligns across 9 bases. The CDR3 has 14 amino acids. Germline V gene lookup returns CDR1 DFQATT and CDR2 SNEGSKA (reference sequence). The V gene end was trimmed by 6 bases and the J gene end by 5 bases; junction bases not matched to a gene: 8. The CDR3 protein is CSAVTGQGYQPQHF. The DNA of the CDR3 is TGCAGTGCCGTTACGGGACAGGGCTATCAGCCCCAGCATTTT.

This clonotype has more than one count but fewer than ten. The chain couples TRBV5-1 to TRBJ2-7; D gene unclear. The CDR3 is 14 residues long. Germline CDR1 is SGHRS and CDR2 is YFSETQ. The V gene lost 4 bases and the J gene lost 2 bases, with 13 bases spanning the gap. CDR3 in DNA: TGCGCCAGCAGCCCAAGTCCCGCGACCTACGAGCAGTACTTC. This codes for CASSPSPATYEQYF.

Of note for this clonotype: This may be a read error: a much more frequent sequence differs by one nucleotide. The genes are TRBV29-1 and TRBJ2-3; no clear D gene. The CDR3 runs to 10 residues. V was cut by 7 bases and J by 3 bases, with 5 bases left in between. CDR1 is SQVTM, CDR2 ANQGSEA, per germline. The CDR3 protein is CSARTDTQYF. The CDR3 DNA follows: TGCAGCGCCAGAACAGATACGCAGTATTTT.

The chain recombines TRBV28 with TRBJ2-5; no clear D gene. Per the germline V gene, CDR1 is MDHEN and CDR2 is SYDVKM. The CDR3 extends over 13 amino acids. Trimming cost V 3 bases and J 5 bases, with 10 bases left between them. Written as DNA, the CDR3 is TGTGCCAGCAGTTTTAGGCGTAGCGAGACCCAGTACTTC. Translated: CASSFRRSETQYF.

In this sample, this clonotype turned up many times. This sequence joins TRBV20-1 and TRBJ2-2; D may be TRBD1 or TRBD2 (5 bases each). V was pared by 4 bases and J by 4 bases, with 19 bases between. The CDR3 has 16 amino acids. CDR1 is DFQATT and CDR2 is SNEGSKA in the germline V gene (reference sequence). The CDR3 reads CSAMPRQRTITGELFF. The CDR3 nucleotides are TGCAGTGCTATGCCCCGACAGCGGACCATCACCGGGGAGCTGTTTTTT.

This clonotype occurred a few times. This chain uses TRBV12-3 or TRBV12-4 with TRBJ1-2; D ambiguous. The CDR3 contains 12 residues. The V end lost 5 bases, the J end lost 3 bases, and 7 bases lay between the germline ends. The DNA for the CDR3 is TGTGCCAGCAGTCCGGACCACTATGGCTACACCTTC. Residues: CASSPDHYGYTF.

This clonotype was detected a few times. This chain uses TRBV15 with TRBJ2-1; D uncertain. Germline-derived CDR1 and CDR2 are LNHNV and YYDKDF (reference sequence). The CDR3 length is 13 residues. Trimming took 3 bases from V and 5 from J, leaving 8 bases between them. The CDR3 nucleotides read TGTGCCACCAGCAGTGGGCTGGACAATGAGCAGTTCTTC. Residues: CATSSGLDNEQFF.

This clonotype was recorded a few times. The V gene is TRBV29-1, the J gene TRBJ1-2; D uncertain. The V gene's germline CDR1 is SQVTM and CDR2 ANQGSEA. V dropped 5 bases and J dropped 7 bases, with 20 bases sitting between them. The CDR3 length is 14 residues. The CDR3 is CSVLRSGGPGGYTF. The CDR3 bases are TGCAGCGTTCTCAGGTCGGGAGGGCCGGGTGGCTACACCTTC.